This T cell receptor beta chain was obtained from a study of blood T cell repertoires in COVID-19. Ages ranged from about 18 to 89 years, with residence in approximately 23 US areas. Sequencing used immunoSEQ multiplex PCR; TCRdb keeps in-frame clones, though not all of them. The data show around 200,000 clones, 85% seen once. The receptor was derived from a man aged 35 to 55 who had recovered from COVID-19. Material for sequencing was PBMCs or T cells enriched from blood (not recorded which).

The CDR3 sequence is CASSLRGGQPQHF. In DNA, the CDR3 is TGTGCCAGCAGCTTACGGGGAGGTCAGCCCCAGCATTTT. V usage is TRBV7-2 and J usage is TRBJ1-5; D not resolved. The CDR3 is 13 amino acids. The germline V gene encodes CDR1 SGHTA and CDR2 FQGNSA. The germline V and J ends were trimmed by 2 bases and 6 bases, with 8 bases remaining between them.